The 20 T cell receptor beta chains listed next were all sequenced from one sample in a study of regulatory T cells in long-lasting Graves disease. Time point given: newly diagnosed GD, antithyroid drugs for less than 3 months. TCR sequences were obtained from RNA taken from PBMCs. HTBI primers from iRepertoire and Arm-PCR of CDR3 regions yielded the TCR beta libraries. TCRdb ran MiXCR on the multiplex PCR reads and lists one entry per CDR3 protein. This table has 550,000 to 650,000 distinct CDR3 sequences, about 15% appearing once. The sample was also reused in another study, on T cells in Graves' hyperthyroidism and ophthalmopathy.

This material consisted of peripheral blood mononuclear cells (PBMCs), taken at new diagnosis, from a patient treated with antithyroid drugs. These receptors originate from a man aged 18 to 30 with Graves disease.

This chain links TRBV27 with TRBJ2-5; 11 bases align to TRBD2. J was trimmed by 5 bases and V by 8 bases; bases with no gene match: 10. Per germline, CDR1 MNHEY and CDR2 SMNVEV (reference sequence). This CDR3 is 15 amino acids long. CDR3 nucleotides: TGTGCCAGCCGATTTAGCGGGAGGGCCCAGGAGACCCAGTACTTC. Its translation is CASRFSGRAQETQYF.

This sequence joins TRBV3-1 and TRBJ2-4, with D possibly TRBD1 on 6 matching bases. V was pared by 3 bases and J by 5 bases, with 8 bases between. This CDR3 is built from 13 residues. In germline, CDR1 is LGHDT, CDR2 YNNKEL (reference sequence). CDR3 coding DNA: TGTGCCAGCAGCCAGTCAGGGGAAAACATTCAGTACTTC. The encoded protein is CASSQSGENIQYF. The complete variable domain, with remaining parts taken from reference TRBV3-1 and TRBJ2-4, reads DTAVSQTPKYLVTQMGNDKSIKCEQNLGHDTMYWYKQDSKKFLKIMFSYNNKELIINETVPNRFSPKSPDKAHLNLHINSLELGDSAVYFCASSQSGENIQYFGAGTRLSVL.

The CDR3, as DNA: TGTGCCAGCTCACCACCCGGAGATGGCAAAAACATTCAGTACTTC. This translates into CASSPPGDGKNIQYF. The V call is TRBV18, the J call TRBJ2-4, with D hard to call. This CDR3 is built from 15 residues. The germline CDR1 and CDR2 sequences are KGHSH and LQKENI. V dropped 0 bases and J dropped 3 bases, with 9 bases sitting between them.

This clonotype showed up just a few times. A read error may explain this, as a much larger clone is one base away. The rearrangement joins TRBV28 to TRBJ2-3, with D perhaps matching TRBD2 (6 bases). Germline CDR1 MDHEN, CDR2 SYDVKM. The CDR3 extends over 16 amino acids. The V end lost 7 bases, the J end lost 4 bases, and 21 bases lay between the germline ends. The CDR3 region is CASKEVGDSRPDTQYF. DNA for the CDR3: TGTGCCAGCAAAGAGGTCGGGGACTCCCGACCAGATACGCAGTATTTT.

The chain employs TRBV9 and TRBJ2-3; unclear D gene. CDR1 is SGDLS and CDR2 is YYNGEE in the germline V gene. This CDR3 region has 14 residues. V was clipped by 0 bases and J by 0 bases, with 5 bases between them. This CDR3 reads CASSVEGSTDTQYF. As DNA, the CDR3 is TGTGCCAGCAGCGTAGAAGGTAGCACAGATACGCAGTATTTT.

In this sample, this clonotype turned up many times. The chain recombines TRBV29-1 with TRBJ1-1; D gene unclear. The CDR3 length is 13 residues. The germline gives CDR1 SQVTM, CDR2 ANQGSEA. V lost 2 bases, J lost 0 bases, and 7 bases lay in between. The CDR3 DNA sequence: TGCAGCGTTGAAAACAACCTGAACACTGAAGCTTTCTTT. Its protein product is CSVENNLNTEAFF.

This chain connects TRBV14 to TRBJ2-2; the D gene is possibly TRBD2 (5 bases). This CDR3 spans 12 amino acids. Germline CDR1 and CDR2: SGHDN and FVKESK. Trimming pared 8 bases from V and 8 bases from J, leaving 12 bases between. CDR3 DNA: TGTGCCAGCGGCCGACGGGGAGGGGAGCTGTTTTTT. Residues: CASGRRGGELFF.

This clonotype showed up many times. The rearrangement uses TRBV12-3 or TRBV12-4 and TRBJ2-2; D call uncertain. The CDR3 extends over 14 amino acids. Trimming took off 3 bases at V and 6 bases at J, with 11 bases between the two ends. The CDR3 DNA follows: TGTGCCAGCAGTTTGTTTGAAGGAGCCGGGGAGCTGTTTTTT. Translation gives CASSLFEGAGELFF.

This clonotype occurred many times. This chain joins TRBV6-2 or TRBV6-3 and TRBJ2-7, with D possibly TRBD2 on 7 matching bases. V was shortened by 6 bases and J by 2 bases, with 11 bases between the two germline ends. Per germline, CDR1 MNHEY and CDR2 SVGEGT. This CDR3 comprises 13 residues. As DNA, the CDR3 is TGTGCCAGCAGACGGGGGGCGCCCTACGAGCAGTACTTC. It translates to CASRRGAPYEQYF.

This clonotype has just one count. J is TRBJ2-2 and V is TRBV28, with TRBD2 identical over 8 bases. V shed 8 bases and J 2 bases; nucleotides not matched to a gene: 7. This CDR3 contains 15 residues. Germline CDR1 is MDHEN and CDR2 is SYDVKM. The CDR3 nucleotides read TGTGCCAGCGGGCCAGCGGGAGTTAACACCGGGGAGCTGTTTTTT. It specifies CASGPAGVNTGELFF.

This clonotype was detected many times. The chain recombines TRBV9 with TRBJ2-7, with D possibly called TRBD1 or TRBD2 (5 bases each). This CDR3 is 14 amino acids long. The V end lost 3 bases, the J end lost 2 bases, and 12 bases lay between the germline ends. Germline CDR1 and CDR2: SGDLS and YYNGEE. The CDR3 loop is CASSAELGAYEQYF. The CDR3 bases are TGTGCCAGCAGCGCGGAACTGGGGGCCTACGAGCAGTACTTC. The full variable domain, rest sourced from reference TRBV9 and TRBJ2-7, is DSGVTQTPKHLITATGQRVTLRCSPRSGDLSVYWYQQSLDQGLQFLIQYYNGEERAKGNILERFSAQQFPDLHSELNLSSLELGDSALYFCASSAELGAYEQYFGPGTRLTVT.

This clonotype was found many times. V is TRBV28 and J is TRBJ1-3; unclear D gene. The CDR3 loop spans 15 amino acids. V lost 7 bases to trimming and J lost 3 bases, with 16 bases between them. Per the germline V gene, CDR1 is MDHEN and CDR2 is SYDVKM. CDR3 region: CASTPFAFGGNTIYF. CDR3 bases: TGTGCCAGCACCCCATTTGCCTTCGGTGGAAACACCATATATTTT.

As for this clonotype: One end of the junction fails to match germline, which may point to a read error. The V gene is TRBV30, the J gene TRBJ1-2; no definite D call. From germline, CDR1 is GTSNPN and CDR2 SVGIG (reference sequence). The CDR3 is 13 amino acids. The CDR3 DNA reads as TGTGCCTGGACATCCGGTTTGGGCTATGACTACACCTTC. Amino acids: CAWTSGLGYDYTF.

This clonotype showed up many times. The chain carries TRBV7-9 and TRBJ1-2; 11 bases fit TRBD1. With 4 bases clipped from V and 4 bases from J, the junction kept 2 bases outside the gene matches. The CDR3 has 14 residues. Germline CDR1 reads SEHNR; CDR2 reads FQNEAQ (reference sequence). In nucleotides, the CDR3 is TGTGCCAGCAGCTGGGACAGGGGGACCTATGGCTACACCTTC. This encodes CASSWDRGTYGYTF.

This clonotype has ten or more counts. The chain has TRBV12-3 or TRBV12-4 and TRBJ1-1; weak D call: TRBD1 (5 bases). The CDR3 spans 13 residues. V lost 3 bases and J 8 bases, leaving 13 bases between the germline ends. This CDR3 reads CASSFSGWAEAFF. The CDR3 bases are TGTGCCAGCAGTTTTTCAGGGTGGGCCGAAGCTTTCTTT.

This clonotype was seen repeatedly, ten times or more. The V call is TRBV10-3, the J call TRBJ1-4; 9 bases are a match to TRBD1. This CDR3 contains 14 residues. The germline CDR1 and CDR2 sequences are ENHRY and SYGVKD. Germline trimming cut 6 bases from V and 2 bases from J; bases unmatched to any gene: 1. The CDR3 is CAISGTGTNEKLFF. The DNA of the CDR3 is TGTGCCATCAGCGGGACAGGGACTAATGAAAAACTGTTTTTT.

In nucleotides, the CDR3 is TGTGCCAGCAGCATGGGACCGCCCGCGCGAGGGGAGCTGTTTTTT. Residues: CASSMGPPARGELFF. This chain uses TRBV7-3 with TRBJ2-2; D is tentatively TRBD1 or TRBD2 (5 bases each). V lost 5 bases to trimming and J lost 8 bases, with 18 bases between them. CDR1 and CDR2 from the germline V gene are SGHTA and FQGTGA. This CDR3 has 15 amino acids. Full variable domain (outside the CDR3, taken from reference TRBV7-3 and TRBJ2-2): GAGVSQTPSNKVTEKGKYVELRCDPISGHTALYWYRQSLGQGPEFLIYFQGTGAADDSGLPNDRFFAVRPEGSVSTLKIQRTERGDSAVYLCASSMGPPARGELFFGEGSRLTVL.

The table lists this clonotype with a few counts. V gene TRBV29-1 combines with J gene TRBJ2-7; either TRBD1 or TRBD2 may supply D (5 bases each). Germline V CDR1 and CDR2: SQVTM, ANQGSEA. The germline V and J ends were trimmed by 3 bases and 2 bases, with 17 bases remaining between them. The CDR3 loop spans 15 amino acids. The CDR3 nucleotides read TGCAGCGTTGAGGGCCTTGGGACCCAAACCTACGAGCAGTACTTC. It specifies CSVEGLGTQTYEQYF.

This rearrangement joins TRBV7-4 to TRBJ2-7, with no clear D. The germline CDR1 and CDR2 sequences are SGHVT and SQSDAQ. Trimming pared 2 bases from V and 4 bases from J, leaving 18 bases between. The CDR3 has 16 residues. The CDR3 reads CASSLSHGTGKYEQYF. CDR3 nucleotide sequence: TGTGCCAGCAGCTTATCGCACGGAACCGGCAAATACGAGCAGTACTTC.

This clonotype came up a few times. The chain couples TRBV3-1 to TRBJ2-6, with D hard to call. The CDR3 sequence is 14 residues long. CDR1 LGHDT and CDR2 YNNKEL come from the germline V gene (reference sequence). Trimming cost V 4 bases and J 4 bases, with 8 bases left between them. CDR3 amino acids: CASSPNSGANVLTF. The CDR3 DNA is TGTGCCAGCAGCCCGAACAGCGGGGCCAACGTCCTGACTTTC.